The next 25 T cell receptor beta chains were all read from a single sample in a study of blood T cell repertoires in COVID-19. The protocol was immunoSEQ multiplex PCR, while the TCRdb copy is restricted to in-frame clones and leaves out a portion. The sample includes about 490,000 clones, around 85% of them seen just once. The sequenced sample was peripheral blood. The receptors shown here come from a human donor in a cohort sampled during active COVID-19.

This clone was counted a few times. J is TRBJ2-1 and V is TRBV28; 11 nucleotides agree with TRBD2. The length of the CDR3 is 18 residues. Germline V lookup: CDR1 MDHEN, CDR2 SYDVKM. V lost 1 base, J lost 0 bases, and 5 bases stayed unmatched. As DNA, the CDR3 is TGTGCCAGCAGTTTATTGGGACTAGCGGAGCACTCCTACAATGAGCAGTTCTTC. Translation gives CASSLLGLAEHSYNEQFF.

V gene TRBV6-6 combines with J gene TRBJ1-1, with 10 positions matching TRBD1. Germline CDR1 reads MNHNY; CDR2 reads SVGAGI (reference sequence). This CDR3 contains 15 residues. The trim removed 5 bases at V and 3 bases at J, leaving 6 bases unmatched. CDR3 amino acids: CASSRQGAGDTEAFF. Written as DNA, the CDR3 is TGTGCCAGCAGTCGACAGGGGGCAGGGGACACTGAAGCTTTCTTT.

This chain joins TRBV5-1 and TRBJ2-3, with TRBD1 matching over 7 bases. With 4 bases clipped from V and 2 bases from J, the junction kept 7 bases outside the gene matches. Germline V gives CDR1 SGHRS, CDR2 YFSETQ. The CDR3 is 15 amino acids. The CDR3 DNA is TGCGCCAGCAGCGTAAGACAGGGAAACACAGATACGCAGTATTTT. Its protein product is CASSVRQGNTDTQYF.

CDR3 nucleotide sequence: TGTGCCATCAGTTCCCTAGGACAGCTCATGAACACTGAAGCTTTCTTT. Protein sequence: CAISSLGQLMNTEAFF. V is TRBV10-3 and J is TRBJ1-1; tentatively, D is TRBD1 (6 bases). Trimming removed 5 bases from V and 0 bases from J, with 16 bases in between. Germline CDR1 ENHRY, CDR2 SYGVKD. This CDR3 has 16 residues.

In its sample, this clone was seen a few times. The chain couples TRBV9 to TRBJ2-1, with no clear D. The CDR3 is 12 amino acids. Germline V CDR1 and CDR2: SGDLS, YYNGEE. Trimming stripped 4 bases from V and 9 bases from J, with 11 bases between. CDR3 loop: CASSPINGEQFF. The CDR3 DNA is TGTGCCAGCAGCCCCATAAACGGTGAGCAGTTCTTC.

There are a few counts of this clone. CDR3 DNA: TGTGCCTGGAGTGTTAGCGGATACTATGGCTACACCTTC. Translation: CAWSVSGYYGYTF. This chain connects TRBV30 to TRBJ1-2; no reliable D call. Trimming pared 0 bases from V and 3 bases from J, leaving 8 bases between. The germline CDR1 and CDR2 sequences are GTSNPN and SVGIG (reference sequence). This CDR3 comprises 13 residues.

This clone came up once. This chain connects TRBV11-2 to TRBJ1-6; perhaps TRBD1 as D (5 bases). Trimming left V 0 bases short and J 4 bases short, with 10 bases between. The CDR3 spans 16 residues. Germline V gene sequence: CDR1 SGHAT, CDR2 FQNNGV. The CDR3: CASSLDRQIYNSPLHF. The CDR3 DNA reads TGTGCCAGCAGCTTAGATAGACAGATATATAATTCACCCCTCCACTTT.

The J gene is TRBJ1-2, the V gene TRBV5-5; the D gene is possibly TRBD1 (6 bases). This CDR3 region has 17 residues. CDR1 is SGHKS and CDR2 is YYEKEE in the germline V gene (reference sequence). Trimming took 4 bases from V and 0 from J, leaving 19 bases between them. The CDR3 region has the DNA TGTGCCAGCAGCCTAACAGGGTTCAACTTTCCTAACTATGGCTACACCTTC. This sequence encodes CASSLTGFNFPNYGYTF.

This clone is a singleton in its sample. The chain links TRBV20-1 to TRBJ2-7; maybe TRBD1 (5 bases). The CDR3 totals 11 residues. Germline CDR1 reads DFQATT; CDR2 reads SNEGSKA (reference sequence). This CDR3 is CSAMTVYEQYF. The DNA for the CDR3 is TGCAGCGCCATGACAGTCTACGAGCAGTACTTC.

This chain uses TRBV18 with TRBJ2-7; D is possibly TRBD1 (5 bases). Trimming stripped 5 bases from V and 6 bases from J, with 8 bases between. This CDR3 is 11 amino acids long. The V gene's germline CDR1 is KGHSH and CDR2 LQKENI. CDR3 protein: CASSKGVEQYF. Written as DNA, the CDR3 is TGTGCCAGCTCAAAAGGGGTCGAGCAGTACTTC.

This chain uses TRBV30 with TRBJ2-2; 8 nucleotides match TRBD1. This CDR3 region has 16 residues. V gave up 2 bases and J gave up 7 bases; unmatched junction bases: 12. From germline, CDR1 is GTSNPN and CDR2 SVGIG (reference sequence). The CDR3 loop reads CAWSPPGQGLGGELFF. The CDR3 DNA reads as TGTGCCTGGAGTCCCCCCGGACAGGGTCTTGGCGGGGAGCTGTTTTTT.

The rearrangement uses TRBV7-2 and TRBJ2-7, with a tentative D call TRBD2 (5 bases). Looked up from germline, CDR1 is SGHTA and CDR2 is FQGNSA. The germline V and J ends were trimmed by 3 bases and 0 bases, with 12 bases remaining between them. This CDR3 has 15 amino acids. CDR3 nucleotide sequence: TGTGCCAGCAGCTTTCAGCGTGGGAGCTCCTACGAGCAGTACTTC. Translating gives CASSFQRGSSYEQYF.

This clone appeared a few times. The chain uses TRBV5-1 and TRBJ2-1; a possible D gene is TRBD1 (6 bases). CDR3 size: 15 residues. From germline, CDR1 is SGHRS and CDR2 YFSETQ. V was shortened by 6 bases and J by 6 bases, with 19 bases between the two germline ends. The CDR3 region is CASIETPGVGNEQFF. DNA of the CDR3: TGCGCCAGCATCGAGACCCCAGGGGTCGGCAATGAGCAGTTCTTC.

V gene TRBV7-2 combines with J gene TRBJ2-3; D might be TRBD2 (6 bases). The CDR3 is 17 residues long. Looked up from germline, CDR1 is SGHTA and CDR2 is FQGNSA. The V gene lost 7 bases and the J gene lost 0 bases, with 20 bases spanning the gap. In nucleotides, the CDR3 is TGTGCCAGCACCCCCCGGCTAGCGATCCTTAGCACAGATACGCAGTATTTT. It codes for CASTPRLAILSTDTQYF.

The CDR3 reads CSVEGAQGQPQHF. CDR3 in DNA: TGCAGCGTTGAGGGGGCGCAGGGTCAGCCCCAGCATTTT. The chain is built from TRBV29-1 and TRBJ1-5; D may be TRBD1 (6 bases). V lost 3 bases and J lost 6, with 12 bases in between. The CDR3 extends over 13 amino acids. Germline V gives CDR1 SQVTM, CDR2 ANQGSEA.

CDR3: CAWSTSGRTFTGELFF. CDR3 nucleotide sequence: TGTGCCTGGTCGACTAGCGGGCGGACGTTCACCGGGGAGCTGTTTTTT. The chain joins TRBV30 to TRBJ2-2; TRBD2 agrees at 10 bases. Trimming at V came to 5 bases and at J to 4 bases, leaving 10 bases not matched to a gene. The CDR3 has 16 amino acids. Germline V gives CDR1 GTSNPN, CDR2 SVGIG (reference sequence).

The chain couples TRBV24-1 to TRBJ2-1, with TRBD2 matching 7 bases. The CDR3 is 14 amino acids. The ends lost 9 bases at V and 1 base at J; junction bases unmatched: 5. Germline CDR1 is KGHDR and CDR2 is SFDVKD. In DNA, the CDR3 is TGTGCCACCGGTGGACTAGATTCCTACAATGAGCAGTTCTTC. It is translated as CATGGLDSYNEQFF.

The CDR3 loop reads CSARAPAEAFF. The CDR3 nucleotides read TGCAGTGCTAGAGCACCAGCTGAAGCTTTCTTT. The gene calls are TRBV20-1 and TRBJ1-1; no clear D gene. The germline V gene encodes CDR1 DFQATT and CDR2 SNEGSKA (reference sequence). V was trimmed by 1 base and J by 6 bases, leaving 6 bases between them. The CDR3 length is 11 residues.

The chain's CDR3 is CASSSGTGRNTGELFF. Written as DNA, the CDR3 is TGTGCCAGCAGCTCCGGGACAGGGCGGAACACCGGGGAGCTGTTTTTT. The J gene is TRBJ2-2, the V gene TRBV7-3, with 9 positions matching TRBD1. CDR3 size: 16 residues. In germline, CDR1 is SGHTA, CDR2 FQGTGA. Trimming at V came to 4 bases and at J to 1 base, leaving 4 bases not matched to a gene.

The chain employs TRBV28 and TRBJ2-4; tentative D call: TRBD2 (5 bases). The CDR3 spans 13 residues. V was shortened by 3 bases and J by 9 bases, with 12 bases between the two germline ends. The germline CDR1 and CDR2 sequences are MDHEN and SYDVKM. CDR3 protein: CASSFIGGGIQYF. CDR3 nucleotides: TGTGCCAGCAGTTTCATAGGAGGCGGCATTCAGTACTTC.

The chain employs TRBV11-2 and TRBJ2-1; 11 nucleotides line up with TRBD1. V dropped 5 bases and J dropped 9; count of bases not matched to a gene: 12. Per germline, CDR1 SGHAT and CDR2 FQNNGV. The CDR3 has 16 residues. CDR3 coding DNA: TGTGCCAGCAGCACCAATCCGGGACAGGGGGAAGGTGAGCAGTTCTTC. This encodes CASSTNPGQGEGEQFF.

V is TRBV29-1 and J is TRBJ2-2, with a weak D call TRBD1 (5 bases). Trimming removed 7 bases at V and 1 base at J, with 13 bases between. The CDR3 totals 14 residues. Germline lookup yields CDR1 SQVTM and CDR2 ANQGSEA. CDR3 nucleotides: TGCAGCGGCGGTGGGGCGGAGAACACCGGGGAGCTGTTTTTT. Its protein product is CSGGGAENTGELFF.

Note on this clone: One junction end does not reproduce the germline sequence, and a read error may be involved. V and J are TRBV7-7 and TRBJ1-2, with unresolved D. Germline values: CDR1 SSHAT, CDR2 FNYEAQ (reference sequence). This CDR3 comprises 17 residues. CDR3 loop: CASSLVRGNGTNYGYTF. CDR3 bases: TGTGCTAGCAGCTTAGTCCGGGGTAACGGGACTAACTATGGCTACACCTTC.

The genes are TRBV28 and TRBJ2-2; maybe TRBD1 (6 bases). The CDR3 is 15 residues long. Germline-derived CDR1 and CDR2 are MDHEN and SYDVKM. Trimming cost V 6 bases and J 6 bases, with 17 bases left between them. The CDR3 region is CASRRIQGRSGELFF. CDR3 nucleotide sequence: TGTGCCAGCAGACGGATACAGGGTCGGTCCGGGGAGCTGTTTTTT.

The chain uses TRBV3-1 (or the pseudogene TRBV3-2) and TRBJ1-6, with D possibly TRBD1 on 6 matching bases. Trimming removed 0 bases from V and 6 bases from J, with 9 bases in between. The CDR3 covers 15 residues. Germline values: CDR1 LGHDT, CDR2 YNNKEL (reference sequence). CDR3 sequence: CASSQEIGGNSPLHF. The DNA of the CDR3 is TGTGCCAGCAGCCAAGAAATAGGGGGTAATTCACCCCTCCACTTT.